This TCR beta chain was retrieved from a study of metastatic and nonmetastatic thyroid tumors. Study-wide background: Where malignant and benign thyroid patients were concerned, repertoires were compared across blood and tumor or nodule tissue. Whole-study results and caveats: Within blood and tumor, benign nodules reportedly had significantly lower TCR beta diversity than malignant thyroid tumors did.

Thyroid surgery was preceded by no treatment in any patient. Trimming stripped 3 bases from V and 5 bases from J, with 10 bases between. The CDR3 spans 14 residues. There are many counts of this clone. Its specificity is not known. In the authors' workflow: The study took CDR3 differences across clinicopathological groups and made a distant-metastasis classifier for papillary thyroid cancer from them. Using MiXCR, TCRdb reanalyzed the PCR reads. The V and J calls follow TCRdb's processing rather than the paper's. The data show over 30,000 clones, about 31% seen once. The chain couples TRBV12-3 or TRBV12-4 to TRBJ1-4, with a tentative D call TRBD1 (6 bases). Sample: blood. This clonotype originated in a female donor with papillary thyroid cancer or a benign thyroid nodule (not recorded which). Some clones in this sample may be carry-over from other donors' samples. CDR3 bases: TGTGCCAGCAGTTTTGGGCAGGGGAATGAAAAACTGTTTTTT. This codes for CASSFGQGNEKLFF.